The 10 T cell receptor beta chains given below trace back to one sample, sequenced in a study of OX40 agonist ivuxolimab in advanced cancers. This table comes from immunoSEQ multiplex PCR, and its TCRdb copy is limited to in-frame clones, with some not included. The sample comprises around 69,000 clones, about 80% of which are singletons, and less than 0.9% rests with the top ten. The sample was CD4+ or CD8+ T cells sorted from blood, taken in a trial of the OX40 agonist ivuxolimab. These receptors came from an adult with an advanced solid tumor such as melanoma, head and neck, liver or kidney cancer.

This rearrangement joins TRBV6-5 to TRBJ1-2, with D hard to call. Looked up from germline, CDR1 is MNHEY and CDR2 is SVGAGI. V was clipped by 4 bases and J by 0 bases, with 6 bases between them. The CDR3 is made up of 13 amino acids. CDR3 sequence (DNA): TGTGCCAGCAGTTTGGACCCTAACTATGGCTACACCTTC. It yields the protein CASSLDPNYGYTF.

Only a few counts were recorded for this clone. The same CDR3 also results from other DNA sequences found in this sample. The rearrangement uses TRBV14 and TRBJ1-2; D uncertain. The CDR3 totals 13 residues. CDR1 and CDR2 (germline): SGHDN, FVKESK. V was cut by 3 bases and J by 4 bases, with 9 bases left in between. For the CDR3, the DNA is TGTGCCAGCAGCCATGGACCGACCTATGGCTACACCTTC. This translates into CASSHGPTYGYTF.

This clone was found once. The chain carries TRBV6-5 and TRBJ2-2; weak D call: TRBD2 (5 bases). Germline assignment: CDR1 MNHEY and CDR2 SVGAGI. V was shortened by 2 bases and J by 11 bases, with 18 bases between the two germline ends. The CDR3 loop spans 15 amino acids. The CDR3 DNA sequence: TGTGCCAGCAGTTACCTAAACCACGAGGGCAGCGAGCTGTTTTTT. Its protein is CASSYLNHEGSELFF.

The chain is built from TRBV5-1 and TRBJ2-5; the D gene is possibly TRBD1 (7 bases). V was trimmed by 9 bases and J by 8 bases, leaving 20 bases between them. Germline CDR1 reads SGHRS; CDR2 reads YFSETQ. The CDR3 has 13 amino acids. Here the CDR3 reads CATAEGAGFTQYF. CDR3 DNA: TGCGCCACGGCGGAGGGGGCAGGGTTCACCCAGTACTTC.

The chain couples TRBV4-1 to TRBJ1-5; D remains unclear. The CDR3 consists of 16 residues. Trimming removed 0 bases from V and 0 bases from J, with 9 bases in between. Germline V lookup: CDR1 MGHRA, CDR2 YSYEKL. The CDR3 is CASSQDPGNSNQPQHF. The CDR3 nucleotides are TGCGCCAGCAGCCAAGATCCCGGGAATAGCAATCAGCCCCAGCATTTT.

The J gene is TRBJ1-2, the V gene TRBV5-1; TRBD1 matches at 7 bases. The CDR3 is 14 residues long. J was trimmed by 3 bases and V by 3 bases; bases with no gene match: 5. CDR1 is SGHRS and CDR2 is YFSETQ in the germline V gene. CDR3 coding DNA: TGCGCCAGCAGCTCTATAACAGGGGACTATGGCTACACCTTC. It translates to CASSSITGDYGYTF.

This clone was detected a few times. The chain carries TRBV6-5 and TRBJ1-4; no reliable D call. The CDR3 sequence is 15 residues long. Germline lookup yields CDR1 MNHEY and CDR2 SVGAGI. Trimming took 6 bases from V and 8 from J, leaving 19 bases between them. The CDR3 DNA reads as TGTGCCAGCAGATCCCCGGGATTCCGGGAGGAAAAACTGTTTTTT. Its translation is CASRSPGFREEKLFF.

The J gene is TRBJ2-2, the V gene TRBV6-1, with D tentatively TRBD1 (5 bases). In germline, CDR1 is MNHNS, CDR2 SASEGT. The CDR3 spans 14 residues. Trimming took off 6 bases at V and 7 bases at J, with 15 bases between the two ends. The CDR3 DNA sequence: TGTGCCAGCAGGCAGGGCTCGTTGGACGGGGAGCTGTTTTTT. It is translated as CASRQGSLDGELFF.

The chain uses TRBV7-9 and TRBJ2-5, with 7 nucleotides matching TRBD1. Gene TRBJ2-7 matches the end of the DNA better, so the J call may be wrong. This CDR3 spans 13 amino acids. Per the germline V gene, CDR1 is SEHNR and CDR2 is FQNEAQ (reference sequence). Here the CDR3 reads CASSRGQTYEQYF. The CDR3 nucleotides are TGTGCCAGCAGCCGGGGACAGACCTACGAGCAGTACTTC.

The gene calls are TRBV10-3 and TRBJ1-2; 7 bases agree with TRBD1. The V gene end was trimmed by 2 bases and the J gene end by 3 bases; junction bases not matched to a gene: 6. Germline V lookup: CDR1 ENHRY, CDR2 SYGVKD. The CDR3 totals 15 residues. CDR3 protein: CAISEPRGGHYGYTF. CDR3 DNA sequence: TGTGCCATCAGTGAGCCCCGAGGGGGCCACTATGGCTACACCTTC.